Below are 26 T cell receptor beta chains sequenced from a single sample in a study of memory CD4+ T cells and cytomegalovirus serostatus. Here immunoSEQ multiplex PCR was the method, and the copy in TCRdb shows in-frame clones only, minus some. The sample has tens of thousands of clones, 77% seen once. The sort gate was single viable CD3+CD4+CD8-CD45RO+ cells for memory CD4+ T cells. Sequenced: memory CD4+ T cells from blood. The receptors here all came from an adult in good health and CMV-seronegative.

The rearrangement joins TRBV28 to TRBJ1-1; 9 bases line up with TRBD1. This CDR3 is built from 15 residues. Germline V CDR1 and CDR2: MDHEN, SYDVKM. Losses at the gene ends were 7 bases for V and 7 bases for J; bases not matched to a gene: 13. The CDR3 DNA is TGTGCCAGCACCTCTAGGGGGGGACAGGGTATTGAAGCTTTCTTT. It is translated as CASTSRGGQGIEAFF.

In its sample, this clone was seen a few times. The V and J genes are TRBV6-6 and TRBJ2-7; the D gene is possibly TRBD1 (7 bases). This CDR3 contains 13 residues. Germline CDR1 is MNHNY and CDR2 is SVGAGI (reference sequence). Trimming removed 7 bases from V and 4 bases from J, with 14 bases in between. This CDR3 reads CASTAGGPYEQYF. CDR3 DNA: TGTGCCAGCACAGCAGGGGGGCCTTACGAGCAGTACTTC.

This clone has just a few counts. This chain uses TRBV15 with TRBJ1-5, with 10 bases matching TRBD1. This CDR3 is built from 16 residues. Losses at the gene ends were 0 bases for V and 6 bases for J; bases not matched to a gene: 5. Germline lookup yields CDR1 LNHNV and CDR2 YYDKDF (reference sequence). The chain's CDR3 is CATSRDRGQGFQPQHF. CDR3 DNA sequence: TGTGCCACCAGCAGAGATAGGGGACAGGGGTTTCAGCCCCAGCATTTT.

This clone was picked up a small number of times. V and J are TRBV19 and TRBJ2-3, with D hard to call. The CDR3 is made up of 17 amino acids. Trimming cost V 11 bases and J 0 bases, with 24 bases left between them. Germline CDR1 is LNHDA and CDR2 is SQIVND (reference sequence). DNA of the CDR3: TGTGCCTCAAAGAGGCGCCTTCACACTGGTAGCACAGATACGCAGTATTTT. Translating it yields CASKRRLHTGSTDTQYF.

This chain connects TRBV15 to TRBJ2-3; 8 nucleotides match TRBD2. The CDR3 loop spans 17 amino acids. V trimming: 0 bases; J trimming: 0 bases; junction bases outside the gene matches: 5. Germline CDR1 and CDR2: LNHNV and YYDKDF (reference sequence). In DNA form, the CDR3 reads TGTGCCACCAGCAGAGATGCGGGAGGCCCTAGCACAGATACGCAGTATTTT. Amino acid sequence: CATSRDAGGPSTDTQYF.

The CDR3 sequence is CASSRDRGNQPQHF. CDR3 coding DNA: TGTGCCAGCAGCAGGGACAGGGGGAATCAGCCCCAGCATTTT. The V gene is TRBV7-2, the J gene TRBJ1-5; 11 nucleotides agree with TRBD1. This CDR3 spans 14 amino acids. With 5 bases clipped from V and 4 bases from J, the junction kept 1 base outside the gene matches. The germline V gene encodes CDR1 SGHTA and CDR2 FQGNSA.

This clone has more than one count but fewer than ten. The chain couples TRBV18 to TRBJ1-6, with no clear D. Germline V gene data show CDR1 as KGHSH and CDR2 as LQKENI. V dropped 0 bases and J dropped 5 bases, with 14 bases sitting between them. This CDR3 has 17 amino acids. CDR3 sequence: CASSPPKTGRNNSPLHF. The CDR3 region has the DNA TGTGCCAGCTCACCACCGAAGACTGGACGGAATAATTCACCCCTCCACTTT.

The CDR3 DNA sequence: TGTGCCAGCAGCTTTTGGGCTGATAGCAATCAGCCCCAGCATTTT. It is translated as CASSFWADSNQPQHF. V and J are TRBV7-2 and TRBJ1-5; no clear D. Germline V CDR1 and CDR2: SGHTA, FQGNSA. V lost 3 bases and J 0 bases, leaving 9 bases between the germline ends. There are 15 residues in the CDR3.

The V call is TRBV11-2, the J call TRBJ1-2; possible D gene TRBD1, 5 bases. Deletions cut 1 base from V and 8 bases from J, with 14 bases between. The CDR3 has 14 amino acids. Germline CDR1 and CDR2: SGHAT and FQNNGV. CDR3 in DNA: TGTGCCAGCAGCTTAGTTCGGGGGGGTCCGGGCTACACCTTC. It encodes CASSLVRGGPGYTF. The whole variable domain, remainder taken from reference TRBV11-2 and TRBJ1-2, is EAGVAQSPRYKIIEKRQSVAFWCNPISGHATLYWYQQILGQGPKLLIQFQNNGVVDDSQLPKDRFSAERLKGVDSTLKIQPAKLEDSAVYLCASSLVRGGPGYTFGSGTRLTVV.

V usage is TRBV2 and J usage is TRBJ1-1; tentative D call: TRBD1 (5 bases). Between the trimmed V and J ends, which lost 2 bases and 6 bases, there was a span of 16 bases. From germline, CDR1 is SNHLY and CDR2 FYNNEI. This CDR3 has 15 amino acids. The DNA for the CDR3 is TGTGCCAGCAGTGAACTGCAGGGTCGAACGGCTGAAGCTTTCTTT. This encodes CASSELQGRTAEAFF.

This rearrangement joins TRBV6-6 to TRBJ1-5, with D uncertain. Trimming stripped 3 bases from V and 7 bases from J, with 10 bases between. Germline V lookup: CDR1 MNHNY, CDR2 SVGAGI (reference sequence). The CDR3 consists of 13 residues. Written as DNA, the CDR3 is TGTGCCAGCAGTTATGGGGAGGAGCAGCCCCAGCATTTT. It is translated as CASSYGEEQPQHF.

This chain connects TRBV19 to TRBJ2-5, with D perhaps matching TRBD2 (6 bases). The CDR3 runs to 15 residues. V was shortened by 6 bases and J by 1 base, with 15 bases between the two germline ends. Germline V gene sequence: CDR1 LNHDA, CDR2 SQIVND (reference sequence). The CDR3 DNA is TGTGCCAGTAGCTCTGTTGGCGGGGTCCAAGAGACCCAGTACTTC. It translates to CASSSVGGVQETQYF.

The V call is TRBV6-6, the J call TRBJ2-6; 10 positions agree with TRBD1. CDR1 is MNHNY and CDR2 is SVGAGI in the germline V gene (reference sequence). V gave up 6 bases and J gave up 2 bases; unmatched junction bases: 1. The CDR3 contains 15 residues. CDR3 residues: CASSGQGAGANVLTF. The CDR3 coding sequence is TGTGCCAGCAGCGGACAGGGGGCTGGGGCCAACGTCCTGACTTTC.

The chain uses TRBV25-1 and TRBJ2-3; possibly TRBD1 or TRBD2 for D (6 bases each). The V end was cut by 5 bases, the J end by 1 base, with 16 bases between. Germline V gives CDR1 MGHDK, CDR2 SYGVNS. The CDR3 is 16 residues long. CDR3 protein: CASSPKGGWGTDTQYF. In DNA, the CDR3 is TGTGCCAGCAGTCCCAAGGGGGGATGGGGCACAGATACGCAGTATTTT.

This chain joins TRBV7-2 and TRBJ1-1; 8 bases match TRBD1. V lost 5 bases, J lost 7 bases, and 3 bases stayed unmatched. The CDR3 length is 12 residues. Germline assignment: CDR1 SGHTA and CDR2 FQGNSA. Here the CDR3 reads CASSQQGVEAFF. The DNA for the CDR3 is TGTGCCAGCAGCCAACAGGGGGTTGAAGCTTTCTTT.

The chain recombines TRBV5-1 with TRBJ1-6; D is unclear. CDR1 and CDR2 from the germline V gene are SGHRS and YFSETQ. With 3 bases removed from V and 7 bases from J, the gap between germline ends came to 8 bases. The CDR3 runs to 13 residues. The CDR3, as DNA: TGCGCCAGCAGCTCGGAGCTAAATTCACCCCTCCACTTT. This gives the protein CASSSELNSPLHF.

This clone has more than one count but fewer than ten. The chain uses TRBV6-1 and TRBJ1-6, with D possibly being TRBD1 (5 bases). Trimming cost V 0 bases and J 7 bases, with 16 bases left between them. The length of the CDR3 is 17 residues. CDR1 is MNHNS and CDR2 is SASEGT in the germline V gene. The CDR3 here is CASSEAWGSFGNSPLHF. CDR3 coding DNA: TGTGCCAGCAGTGAAGCTTGGGGGTCCTTCGGGAATTCACCCCTCCACTTT.

The rearrangement joins TRBV7-3 to TRBJ2-1; D is undetermined. With 1 base removed from V and 5 bases from J, the gap between germline ends came to 0 bases. This CDR3 contains 11 residues. The germline CDR1 and CDR2 sequences are SGHTA and FQGTGA. In DNA, the CDR3 is TGTGCCAGCAGCTTAAACAATGAGCAGTTCTTC. It codes for CASSLNNEQFF.

This chain uses TRBV18 with TRBJ1-2; D perhaps matches TRBD1 (6 bases). In germline, CDR1 is KGHSH, CDR2 LQKENI. The CDR3 loop spans 15 amino acids. V was shortened by 3 bases and J by 0 bases, with 11 bases between the two germline ends. CDR3: CASSPGDKANYGYTF. The CDR3 coding sequence is TGTGCCAGCTCACCTGGGGACAAAGCTAACTATGGCTACACCTTC.

This chain uses TRBV14 with TRBJ2-7; 8 nucleotides agree with TRBD1. V was pared by 2 bases and J by 4 bases, with 4 bases of the junction left unmatched. CDR3 length: 14 amino acids. Germline-derived CDR1 and CDR2 are SGHDN and FVKESK. The CDR3 loop is CASSQIGQGYEQYF. The CDR3 DNA sequence: TGTGCCAGCAGCCAAATAGGACAGGGTTACGAGCAGTACTTC.

The genes are TRBV2 and TRBJ1-4, with D unresolved. The CDR3 is 14 residues long. V lost 2 bases and J 4 bases, leaving 8 bases between the germline ends. The germline gives CDR1 SNHLY, CDR2 FYNNEI. Here the CDR3 reads CASSELLYNEKLFF. The DNA of the CDR3 is TGTGCCAGCAGTGAATTACTCTATAATGAAAAACTGTTTTTT.

This clone was recorded once. CDR3 coding DNA: TGTGCCAGCGCTTTTAGCGGGGGTAGTTTTCACCTCACAGATACGCAGTATTTT. Translating gives CASAFSGGSFHLTDTQYF. V is TRBV7-2 and J is TRBJ2-3; 9 bases agree with TRBD2. The CDR3 covers 18 residues. CDR1 SGHTA and CDR2 FQGNSA come from the germline V gene. V was pared by 8 bases and J by 2 bases, with 17 bases of the junction left unmatched.

The rearrangement links TRBV9 to TRBJ2-1; D is uncertain. Between the trimmed V and J ends, which lost 0 bases and 5 bases, there was a span of 9 bases. Germline V gene lookup returns CDR1 SGDLS and CDR2 YYNGEE. This CDR3 has 14 amino acids. The CDR3 reads CASSVDRADNEQFF. The CDR3 nucleotides are TGTGCCAGCAGCGTAGATAGGGCAGACAATGAGCAGTTCTTC.

This clone was observed a single time. The chain recombines TRBV29-1 with TRBJ2-7; TRBD1 or TRBD2 may be the D gene (5 bases each). CDR3 size: 13 residues. The V gene's germline CDR1 is SQVTM and CDR2 ANQGSEA. The ends were cut back, 5 bases at V and 4 bases at J, with 15 bases in the middle. The CDR3 protein is CSVNIGGYYEQYF. The CDR3 region has the DNA TGCAGCGTTAATATTGGGGGTTATTACGAGCAGTACTTC.

In its sample, this clone was seen a few times. The rearrangement uses TRBV10-3 and TRBJ1-5; D not resolved. The CDR3 totals 14 residues. Trimming pared 2 bases from V and 4 bases from J, leaving 9 bases between. The germline CDR1 and CDR2 sequences are ENHRY and SYGVKD. In DNA, the CDR3 is TGTGCCATCAGTGAGAATGTTAGAAATCAGCCCCAGCATTTT. Translated, it gives CAISENVRNQPQHF.

This clone was counted a single time. The genes are TRBV4-1 and TRBJ2-5; the match to TRBD2 covers 7 bases. The CDR3 consists of 17 residues. Per the germline V gene, CDR1 is MGHRA and CDR2 is YSYEKL. Trimming at V came to 4 bases and at J to 4 bases, leaving 15 bases not matched to a gene. The CDR3 spells CASSRGGSGLQRETQYF. DNA of the CDR3: TGCGCCAGCAGCCGGGGAGGGTCTGGACTACAAAGAGAGACCCAGTACTTC.